Given below is one T cell receptor (beta chain) in context. Its target is unknown. This sample was taken from a study of cytomegalovirus exposure and HLA in healthy donors. V shed 6 bases and J shed 0 bases, with 5 bases lying between them. The CDR3 runs to 12 residues. CDR1 MNHEY and CDR2 SVGAGI come from the germline V gene. Regarding the study as a whole: Per published reports, the classifier diagnosed cytomegalovirus status with high specificity and sensitivity. The study recorded 164 TCR beta chains that were cytomegalovirus-associated.

Sequenced by immunoSEQ multiplex PCR; TCRdb stores in-frame clones only, minus some. This table holds some 140,000 clones, 75% to 90% found once. The TCR comes from a man younger than 30 in good health and CMV-seropositive. The sample consisted of PBMCs. The chain carries TRBV6-5 and TRBJ1-1; unclear D gene. The CDR3 DNA follows: TGTGCCAGCAGGAACTTGAACACTGAAGCTTTCTTT. The encoded protein is CASRNLNTEAFF.